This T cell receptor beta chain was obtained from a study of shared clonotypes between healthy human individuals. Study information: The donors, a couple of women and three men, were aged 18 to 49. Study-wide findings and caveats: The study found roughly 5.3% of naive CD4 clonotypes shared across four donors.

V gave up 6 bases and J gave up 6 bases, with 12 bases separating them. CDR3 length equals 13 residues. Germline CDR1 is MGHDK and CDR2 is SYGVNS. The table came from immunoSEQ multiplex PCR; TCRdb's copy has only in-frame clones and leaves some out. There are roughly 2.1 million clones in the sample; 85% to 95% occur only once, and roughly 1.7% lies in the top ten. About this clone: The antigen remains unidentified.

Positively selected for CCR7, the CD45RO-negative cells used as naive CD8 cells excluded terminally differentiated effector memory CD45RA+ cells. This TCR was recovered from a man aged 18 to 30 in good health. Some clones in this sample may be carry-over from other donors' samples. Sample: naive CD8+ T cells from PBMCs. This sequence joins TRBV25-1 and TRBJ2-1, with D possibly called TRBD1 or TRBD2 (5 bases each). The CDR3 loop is CASRGSGPNEQFF. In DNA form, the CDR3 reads TGTGCCAGCAGGGGTTCGGGGCCCAATGAGCAGTTCTTC.